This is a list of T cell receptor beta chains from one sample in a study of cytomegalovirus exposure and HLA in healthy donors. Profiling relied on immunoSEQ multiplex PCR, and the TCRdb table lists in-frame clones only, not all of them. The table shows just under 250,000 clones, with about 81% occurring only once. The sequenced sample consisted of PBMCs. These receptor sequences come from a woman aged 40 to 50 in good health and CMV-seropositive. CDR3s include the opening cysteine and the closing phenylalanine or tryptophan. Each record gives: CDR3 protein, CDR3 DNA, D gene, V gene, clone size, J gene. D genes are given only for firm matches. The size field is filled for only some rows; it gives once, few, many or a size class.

CDR3: CASAHRNTIYF
DNA: TGTGCCAGCGCGCACCGAAACACCATATATTTT
D: .
V: TRBV6-5
size: .
J: TRBJ1-3

CDR3: CSVGGETGANVLTF
DNA: TGCAGCGTGGGGGGGGAAACTGGGGCCAACGTCCTGACTTTC
D: TRBD2
V: TRBV29-1
size: .
J: TRBJ2-6

CDR3: CASSEWPHYNQPQHF
DNA: TGTGCCAGCTCGGAGTGGCCTCACTACAATCAGCCCCAGCATTTT
D: .
V: TRBV5-6
size: .
J: TRBJ1-5

CDR3: CASSLVGLGGDTQYF
DNA: TGTGCCAGCAGCTTGGTCGGACTAGGAGGGGATACGCAGTATTTT
D: TRBD2
V: TRBV5-4
size: .
J: TRBJ2-3

CDR3: CASSELGVAGADTQYF
DNA: TGTGCCAGCAGTGAACTTGGGGTAGCGGGAGCAGATACGCAGTATTTT
D: TRBD2
V: TRBV6-1
size: few
J: TRBJ2-3

CDR3: CASSPDGTSGSRYF
DNA: TGTGCCAGCAGTCCCGACGGGACTAGCGGGAGTAGGTATTTT
D: TRBD2
V: TRBV6-5
size: .
J: TRBJ2-3

CDR3: CASSLETSGHNEQFF
DNA: TGTGCCAGCAGCTTGGAGACTAGCGGACACAATGAGCAGTTCTTC
D: TRBD2
V: TRBV5-4
size: .
J: TRBJ2-1

CDR3: CASQMGHSPLHF
DNA: TGTGCCAGCCAAATGGGACACTCACCCCTCCACTTT
D: .
V: TRBV6-5
size: .
J: TRBJ1-6

CDR3: CASSLGVGNTGELFF
DNA: TGCGCCAGCAGCCTTGGAGTCGGGAACACCGGGGAGCTGTTTTTT
D: .
V: TRBV5-1
size: .
J: TRBJ2-2

CDR3: CSVAETASYEQYF
DNA: TGCAGCGTTGCCGAGACAGCCTCCTACGAGCAGTACTTC
D: .
V: TRBV29-1
size: .
J: TRBJ2-7

CDR3: CASSLRGRRDRNSGNTIYF
DNA: TGTGCCAGCTCACTCCGCGGTAGGCGGGACAGGAACTCTGGAAACACCATATATTTT
D: TRBD1
V: TRBV18
size: .
J: TRBJ1-3

CDR3: CATSREGGTRGAKNIQYF
DNA: TGTGCCACCAGCAGAGAGGGGGGGACCCGGGGAGCCAAAAACATTCAGTACTTC
D: TRBD2
V: TRBV15
size: once
J: TRBJ2-4

CDR3: CASSVGGGTNEKLFF
DNA: TGTGCCAGCAGCGTAGGTGGGGGGACTAATGAAAAACTGTTTTTT
D: .
V: TRBV9
size: once
J: TRBJ1-4

CDR3: CASSQDPVPGLGQGGELFF
DNA: TGCGCCAGCAGCCAAGATCCTGTACCGGGACTGGGTCAGGGCGGGGAGCTGTTTTTT
D: .
V: TRBV4-1
size: .
J: TRBJ2-2

CDR3: CASSLGAGGRGKADTQYF
DNA: TGTGCCAGCAGCTTAGGCGCGGGGGGGCGCGGGAAGGCAGATACGCAGTATTTT
D: TRBD2
V: TRBV11-2
size: .
J: TRBJ2-3

CDR3: CSGCLLENEQFF
DNA: TGCAGCGGATGTCTACTTGAAAATGAGCAGTTCTTC
D: .
V: TRBV29-1
size: .
J: TRBJ2-1

CDR3: CASSPGQGPRPETQYF
DNA: TGCGCCAGCAGTCCTGGACAGGGTCCCAGGCCGGAGACCCAGTACTTC
D: TRBD1
V: TRBV4-1
size: .
J: TRBJ2-5

CDR3: CASSLWTSGGGTDTQYF
DNA: TGCGCCAGCAGCTTGTGGACTAGCGGAGGGGGCACAGATACGCAGTATTTT
D: TRBD2
V: TRBV5-1
size: .
J: TRBJ2-3

CDR3: CASSLVGGSNTEAFF
DNA: TGTGCCAGCAGCTTAGTCGGCGGGAGTAACACTGAAGCTTTCTTT
D: .
V: TRBV5-4
size: .
J: TRBJ1-1

CDR3: CASSSFGEGNYGYTF
DNA: TGTGCCAGTAGCTCGTTTGGGGAGGGGAACTATGGCTACACCTTC
D: .
V: TRBV19
size: few
J: TRBJ1-2

CDR3: CASSSQRQGLYEQYF
DNA: TGTGCCAGTAGCAGCCAGAGACAGGGATTGTACGAGCAGTACTTC
D: TRBD1
V: TRBV19
size: .
J: TRBJ2-7

CDR3: CASSLDLGAGSNEKLFF
DNA: TGTGCCAGCAGCTTAGATTTAGGAGCGGGCAGTAATGAAAAACTGTTTTTT
D: .
V: TRBV11-2
size: few
J: TRBJ1-4

CDR3: CASSLRLSGANVLTF
DNA: TGTGCCAGCAGCTTAAGACTCTCTGGGGCCAACGTCCTGACTTTC
D: .
V: TRBV5-6
size: .
J: TRBJ2-6

CDR3: CASSYGGTGEQYF
DNA: TGTGCCAGCAGCTACGGGGGAACGGGGGAGCAGTACTTC
D: .
V: TRBV11-3
size: .
J: TRBJ2-7

CDR3: CASSLGGGRYLYAQYF
DNA: TGTGCCAGCAGCTTAGGGGGCGGCCGCTACCTTTACGCGCAGTACTTC
D: .
V: TRBV11-2
size: .
J: TRBJ2-7

CDR3: CASSSRVSVYSYNEQFF
DNA: TGTGCCAGCAGCTCTCGGGTTTCCGTTTACTCCTACAATGAGCAGTTCTTC
D: .
V: TRBV7-6
size: .
J: TRBJ2-1

CDR3: CATQSDFMNTEAFF
DNA: TGTGCCACCCAGTCGGACTTCATGAACACTGAAGCTTTCTTT
D: .
V: TRBV19
size: once
J: TRBJ1-1

CDR3: CASSITSGSVRNEQFF
DNA: TGTGCCAGTAGTATAACTAGCGGGAGCGTAAGGAATGAGCAGTTCTTC
D: TRBD2
V: TRBV19
size: once
J: TRBJ2-1

CDR3: CASSSTPDRNTEAFF
DNA: TGTGCCAGCAGTTCGACTCCTGACCGGAACACTGAAGCTTTCTTT
D: .
V: TRBV27
size: .
J: TRBJ1-1

CDR3: CASSLTSGRAGEQFF
DNA: TGTGCCAGCAGCTTAACTAGCGGGAGGGCCGGGGAGCAGTTCTTC
D: TRBD2
V: TRBV5-4
size: .
J: TRBJ2-1

CDR3: CATSRGGGQLQETQYF
DNA: TGTGCCACCAGCAGAGGAGGAGGACAGTTACAAGAGACCCAGTACTTC
D: .
V: TRBV15
size: .
J: TRBJ2-5

CDR3: CASSSHRGRRETQYF
DNA: TGTGCCAGCAGCTCTCACAGGGGGCGGAGGGAGACCCAGTACTTC
D: TRBD1
V: TRBV19
size: .
J: TRBJ2-5

CDR3: CAISLGIEAFF
DNA: TGTGCCATCAGTTTGGGCATCGAAGCTTTCTTT
D: .
V: TRBV10-3
size: .
J: TRBJ1-1

CDR3: CSSSFGRGSETQYF
DNA: TGTTCCAGCAGCTTCGGCAGGGGGTCGGAGACCCAGTACTTC
D: TRBD1
V: TRBV7-9
size: .
J: TRBJ2-5

CDR3: CASSQTTSGGAETQYF
DNA: TGTGCCAGCAGCCAAACGACTAGCGGGGGGGCTGAGACCCAGTACTTC
D: TRBD2
V: TRBV4-2
size: .
J: TRBJ2-5

CDR3: CASRRDRAIPGPAGNQPQHF
DNA: TGTGCCAGTAGACGGGACAGGGCAATACCGGGCCCGGCTGGCAATCAGCCCCAGCATTTT
D: TRBD1
V: TRBV19
size: .
J: TRBJ1-5

CDR3: CASSGGLAAYNEQFF
DNA: TGTGCCAGCAGCGGGGGACTAGCAGCTTACAATGAGCAGTTCTTC
D: TRBD2
V: TRBV9
size: .
J: TRBJ2-1

CDR3: CASSSTSGKNEQYF
DNA: TGTGCCAGCAGCTCGACTAGCGGGAAAAACGAGCAGTACTTC
D: TRBD2
V: TRBV5-4
size: .
J: TRBJ2-7

CDR3: CASSAGGSTDTQYF
DNA: TGTGCCAGCAGCGCAGGGGGGAGCACAGATACGCAGTATTTT
D: .
V: TRBV9
size: .
J: TRBJ2-3

CDR3: CASRPPGQSYEQYF
DNA: TGTGCCAGCCGACCCCCCGGACAGTCCTACGAGCAGTACTTC
D: .
V: TRBV11-2
size: .
J: TRBJ2-7

CDR3: CASTQNLIQGAGNTIYF
DNA: TGTGCCAGCACACAAAATCTAATACAGGGGGCTGGAAACACCATATATTTT
D: TRBD1
V: TRBV2
size: few
J: TRBJ1-3

CDR3: CASSFQLDRDTEAFF
DNA: TGTGCCAGCAGCTTCCAACTGGACAGGGACACTGAAGCTTTCTTT
D: TRBD1
V: TRBV7-9
size: .
J: TRBJ1-1

CDR3: CSVARTIGGNTIYF
DNA: TGCAGCGTCGCACGGACAATTGGAGGAAACACCATATATTTT
D: .
V: TRBV29-1
size: .
J: TRBJ1-3

CDR3: CASSLQGEANEKLFF
DNA: TGCGCCAGCAGCTTGCAGGGGGAAGCTAATGAAAAACTGTTTTTT
D: TRBD1
V: TRBV5-1
size: .
J: TRBJ1-4

CDR3: CASSVAGDRLGEQYF
DNA: TGTGCCAGCAGCGTAGCTGGTGACAGGCTGGGCGAGCAGTACTTC
D: .
V: TRBV9
size: .
J: TRBJ2-7

CDR3: CASSIERANEKLFF
DNA: TGTGCCAGTAGTATTGAGCGGGCTAATGAAAAACTGTTTTTT
D: .
V: TRBV19
size: .
J: TRBJ1-4

CDR3: CASRTNPGGSAGELFF
DNA: TGTGCCAGCAGGACTAATCCCGGCGGGAGTGCCGGGGAGCTGTTTTTT
D: TRBD2
V: TRBV2
size: .
J: TRBJ2-2

CDR3: CACLRGVSYNEQFF
DNA: TGTGCCTGCCTTCGGGGGGTCTCCTACAATGAGCAGTTCTTC
D: TRBD2
V: TRBV30
size: few
J: TRBJ2-1

CDR3: CAISGGQGRGNTEAFF
DNA: TGTGCCATCAGTGGGGGACAGGGTAGGGGCAACACTGAAGCTTTCTTT
D: TRBD1
V: TRBV10-3
size: .
J: TRBJ1-1

CDR3: CASTLRDRTSYGYTF
DNA: TGTGCCAGCACCCTCCGGGACAGGACCTCCTATGGCTACACCTTC
D: TRBD1
V: TRBV28
size: few
J: TRBJ1-2

CDR3: CASSLPSSYEQYF
DNA: TGTGCCAGCAGCCTCCCCAGCTCCTACGAGCAGTACTTC
D: .
V: TRBV7-2
size: .
J: TRBJ2-7

CDR3: CAINQGQGWTAFF
DNA: TGTGCCATCAACCAGGGACAGGGATGGACCGCTTTCTTT
D: TRBD1
V: TRBV10-3
size: .
J: TRBJ1-1

CDR3: CAIGGQGWYGYTF
DNA: TGTGCCATCGGGGGACAGGGCTGGTATGGCTACACCTTC
D: TRBD1
V: TRBV28
size: .
J: TRBJ1-2

CDR3: CASSLGRVWTEAFF
DNA: TGTGCCAGCAGCTTGGGGAGGGTCTGGACTGAAGCTTTCTTT
D: .
V: TRBV5-5
size: .
J: TRBJ1-1